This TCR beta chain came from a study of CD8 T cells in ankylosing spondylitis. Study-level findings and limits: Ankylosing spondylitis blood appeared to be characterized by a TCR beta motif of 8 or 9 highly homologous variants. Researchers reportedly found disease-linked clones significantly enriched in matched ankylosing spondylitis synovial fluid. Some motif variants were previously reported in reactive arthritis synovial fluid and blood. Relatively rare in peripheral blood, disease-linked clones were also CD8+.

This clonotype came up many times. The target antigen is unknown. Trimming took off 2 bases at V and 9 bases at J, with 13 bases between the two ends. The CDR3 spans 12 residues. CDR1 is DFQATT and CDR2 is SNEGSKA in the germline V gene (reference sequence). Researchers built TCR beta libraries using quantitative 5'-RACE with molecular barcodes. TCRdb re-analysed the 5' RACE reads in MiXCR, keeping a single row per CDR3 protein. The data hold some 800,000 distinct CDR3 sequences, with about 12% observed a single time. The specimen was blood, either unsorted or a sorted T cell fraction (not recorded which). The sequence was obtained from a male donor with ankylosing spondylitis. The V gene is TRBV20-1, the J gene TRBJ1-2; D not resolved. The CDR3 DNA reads TGCAGTGCTAGATCCCCCTCGGCTAGCTACACCTTC. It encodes CSARSPSASYTF.